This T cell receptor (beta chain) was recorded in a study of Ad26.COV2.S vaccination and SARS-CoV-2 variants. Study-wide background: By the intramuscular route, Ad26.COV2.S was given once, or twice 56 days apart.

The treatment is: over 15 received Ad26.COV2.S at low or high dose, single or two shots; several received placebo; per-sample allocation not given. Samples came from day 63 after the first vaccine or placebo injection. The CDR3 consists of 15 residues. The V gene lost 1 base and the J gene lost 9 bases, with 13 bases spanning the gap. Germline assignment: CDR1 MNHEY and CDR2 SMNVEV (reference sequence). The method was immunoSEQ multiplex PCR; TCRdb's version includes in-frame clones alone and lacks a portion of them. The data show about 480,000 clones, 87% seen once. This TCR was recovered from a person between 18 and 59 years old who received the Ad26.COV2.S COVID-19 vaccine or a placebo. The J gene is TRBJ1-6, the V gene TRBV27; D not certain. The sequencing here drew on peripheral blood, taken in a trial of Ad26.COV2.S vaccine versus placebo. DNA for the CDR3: TGTGCCAGCAGTTTATTTGGGGTGGTGGGTTCACCCCTCCACTTT. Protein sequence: CASSLFGVVGSPLHF.